These 25 T cell receptor beta chains came from one sample sequenced in a study of cytomegalovirus exposure and HLA in healthy donors. Profiling relied on immunoSEQ multiplex PCR, and the TCRdb table lists in-frame clones only, not all of them. The profile shows over 200,000 clones, roughly 85% of them singletons. The sequenced sample consisted of PBMCs. These receptors came from a woman aged 18-29 years in good health and CMV-seronegative.

The CDR3 here is CASSRPSNTEAFF. Here the CDR3 DNA reads TGCGCCAGCAGCCGACCGTCGAACACTGAAGCTTTCTTT. The chain joins TRBV5-1 to TRBJ1-1, with no clear D. This CDR3 has 13 residues. Germline V CDR1 and CDR2: SGHRS, YFSETQ. V was trimmed by 4 bases and J by 1 base, leaving 8 bases between them.

This CDR3 reads CASSLLSGANVLTF. The CDR3 region has the DNA TGCGCCAGCAGCTTATTATCTGGGGCCAACGTCCTGACTTTC. This chain uses TRBV5-1 with TRBJ2-6, with unresolved D. The V end lost 2 bases, the J end lost 1 base, and 4 bases lay between the germline ends. Germline-derived CDR1 and CDR2 are SGHRS and YFSETQ. The CDR3 is 14 amino acids.

The V gene is TRBV7-2, the J gene TRBJ1-5, with D possibly being TRBD1 (5 bases). Deletions cut 1 base from V and 7 bases from J, with 14 bases between. The CDR3 length is 15 residues. Germline V lookup: CDR1 SGHTA, CDR2 FQGNSA. CDR3 coding DNA: TGTGCCAGCAGCTTAGAAGCTCGAGGGGCCCAGCCCCAGCATTTT. Residues: CASSLEARGAQPQHF.

This clone was recorded only once. This CDR3 reads CASRGQGARNYGYTF. The CDR3 region has the DNA TGTGCCAGCAGGGGACAGGGGGCGCGGAACTATGGCTACACCTTC. V is TRBV6-5 and J is TRBJ1-2; TRBD1 matches at 12 bases. The germline V gene has CDR1 MNHEY and CDR2 SVGAGI. Trimming took 6 bases from V and 2 from J; bases not matched to a gene: 4. This CDR3 is 15 amino acids long.

V is TRBV27 and J is TRBJ2-1; TRBD2 agrees at 9 bases. V trimming: 6 bases; J trimming: 7 bases; junction bases outside the gene matches: 13. Per germline, CDR1 MNHEY and CDR2 SMNVEV (reference sequence). The CDR3 is 16 amino acids. This CDR3 is CASSPLRAGGRNEQFF. The CDR3 DNA sequence: TGTGCCAGCAGCCCCCTCCGAGCGGGAGGTAGGAATGAGCAGTTCTTC.

CDR3 sequence (DNA): TGCGCCAGCAGCCACGGCAGGGACGGAACTAACTATGGCTACACCTTC. Encoded protein: CASSHGRDGTNYGYTF. The chain uses TRBV4-1 and TRBJ1-2; tentative D call: TRBD1 (5 bases). This CDR3 is 16 amino acids long. V was pared by 3 bases and J by 0 bases, with 14 bases between. Germline assignment: CDR1 MGHRA and CDR2 YSYEKL.

V gene TRBV30 combines with J gene TRBJ2-4; TRBD1 is a possible D gene (5 bases). CDR3 size: 15 residues. Per germline, CDR1 GTSNPN and CDR2 SVGIG (reference sequence). Between the trimmed V and J ends, which lost 2 bases and 5 bases, there was a span of 16 bases. The chain's CDR3 is CAWSPYQGPQNIQYF. As DNA, the CDR3 is TGTGCCTGGAGTCCCTATCAGGGTCCTCAAAACATTCAGTACTTC.

This clone was picked up one time. V gene TRBV9 combines with J gene TRBJ2-1; D might be TRBD2 (6 bases). The length of the CDR3 is 15 residues. Deletions cut 0 bases from V and 4 bases from J, with 11 bases between. Germline V gene data show CDR1 as SGDLS and CDR2 as YYNGEE. The CDR3 is CASSVVAATYNEQFF. DNA for the CDR3: TGTGCCAGCAGCGTAGTAGCGGCCACATACAATGAGCAGTTCTTC. Full variable domain (missing parts from reference TRBV9 and TRBJ2-1): DSGVTQTPKHLITATGQRVTLRCSPRSGDLSVYWYQQSLDQGLQFLIQYYNGEERAKGNILERFSAQQFPDLHSELNLSSLELGDSALYFCASSVVAATYNEQFFGPGTRLTVL.

The chain recombines TRBV27 with TRBJ2-7, with 7 positions matching TRBD2. Germline CDR1 and CDR2: MNHEY and SMNVEV (reference sequence). V dropped 6 bases and J dropped 4; count of bases not matched to a gene: 9. The CDR3 has 14 residues. CDR3 bases: TGTGCCAGCAGCCCCCCGGGGAGGGCGTACGAGCAGTACTTC. Translating gives CASSPPGRAYEQYF.

This rearrangement joins TRBV27 to TRBJ2-1; 8 nucleotides line up with TRBD2. Germline CDR1 is MNHEY and CDR2 is SMNVEV (reference sequence). The V segment lost 5 bases and the J segment 2 bases; nucleotides outside the gene matches: 8. CDR3 length: 16 residues. The CDR3 protein is CASSHIAGSTYNEQFF. The CDR3, as DNA: TGTGCCAGCAGTCATATAGCGGGGTCTACCTACAATGAGCAGTTCTTC.

CDR3 bases: TGCAGCGTGGTTCGTGTGGGTTACTATGGCTACACCTTC. It is translated as CSVVRVGYYGYTF. This chain joins TRBV29-1 and TRBJ1-2; no definite D call. CDR3 length equals 13 residues. With 6 bases removed from V and 3 bases from J, the gap between germline ends came to 14 bases. CDR1 and CDR2 from the germline V gene are SQVTM and ANQGSEA. The entire variable domain, with the rest obtained from reference TRBV29-1 and TRBJ1-2, is as follows: SAVISQKPSRDICQRGTSLTIQCQVDSQVTMMFWYRQQPGQSLTLIATANQGSEATYESGFVIDKFPISRPNLTFSTLTVSNMSPEDSSIYLCSVVRVGYYGYTFGSGTRLTVV.

The V and J genes are TRBV9 and TRBJ1-5; 7 positions match TRBD1. CDR3 length equals 15 residues. The V segment lost 3 bases and the J segment 1 base; nucleotides outside the gene matches: 4. CDR1 and CDR2 from the germline V gene are SGDLS and YYNGEE. CDR3: CASSEQGSSNQPQHF. CDR3 in DNA: TGTGCCAGCAGCGAACAGGGGTCGAGCAATCAGCCCCAGCATTTT. The whole variable domain, remainder taken from reference TRBV9 and TRBJ1-5, is DSGVTQTPKHLITATGQRVTLRCSPRSGDLSVYWYQQSLDQGLQFLIQYYNGEERAKGNILERFSAQQFPDLHSELNLSSLELGDSALYFCASSEQGSSNQPQHFGDGTRLSIL.

About this clone itself: Other nucleotide sequences from this sample produce the same CDR3. The J gene is TRBJ1-2, the V gene TRBV5-5; TRBD1 might be the D (5 bases). With 0 bases removed from V and 2 bases from J, the gap between germline ends came to 5 bases. Germline V gives CDR1 SGHKS, CDR2 YYEKEE (reference sequence). The CDR3 has 13 amino acids. CDR3 nucleotides: TGTGCCAGCAGCTTGGGGACAAACTATGGCTACACCTTC. As protein: CASSLGTNYGYTF.

The J gene is TRBJ2-7, the V gene TRBV2, with 7 bases matching TRBD1. Germline V gene data show CDR1 as SNHLY and CDR2 as FYNNEI. V shed 2 bases and J 4 bases; nucleotides not matched to a gene: 5. The CDR3 runs to 14 residues. The CDR3 is CASSEQGVMYEQYF. The DNA for the CDR3 is TGTGCCAGCAGTGAACAGGGGGTTATGTACGAGCAGTACTTC.

The chain combines TRBV5-1 with TRBJ2-1, with D perhaps being TRBD1 or TRBD2 (5 bases each). CDR1 and CDR2 from the germline V gene are SGHRS and YFSETQ. The V end was cut by 4 bases, the J end by 4 bases, with 9 bases between. The CDR3 is made up of 13 amino acids. In DNA, the CDR3 is TGCGCCAGCAGCCCGGGACGGTACAATGAGCAGTTCTTC. Translating it yields CASSPGRYNEQFF.

This clone has just one count. The chain is built from TRBV4-2 and TRBJ2-7, with D possibly being TRBD2 (6 bases). Germline CDR1 is LGHNA and CDR2 is YNFKEQ. CDR3 length: 16 amino acids. V was trimmed by 4 bases and J by 3 bases, leaving 19 bases between them. The CDR3 is CASSLASGVLSYEQYF. For the CDR3, the DNA is TGTGCCAGCAGCCTTGCGTCGGGGGTCCTAAGCTACGAGCAGTACTTC.

V and J are TRBV5-1 and TRBJ1-1, with unresolved D. CDR1 and CDR2 from the germline V gene are SGHRS and YFSETQ. V lost 0 bases to trimming and J lost 4 bases, with 13 bases between them. This CDR3 has 15 amino acids. CDR3 coding DNA: TGCGCCAGCAGCTTGGGCGGGTCGGGGAGCACTGAAGCTTTCTTT. It encodes CASSLGGSGSTEAFF. Combining the CDR3 with reference TRBV5-1 and TRBJ1-1 gives the whole variable domain KAGVTQTPRYLIKTRGQQVTLSCSPISGHRSVSWYQQTPGQGLQFLFEYFSETQRNKGNFPGRFSGRQFSNSRSEMNVSTLELGDSALYLCASSLGGSGSTEAFFGQGTRLTVV.

In its sample, this clone was seen once. The CDR3 coding sequence is TGTGCCAGCAGAGGCGGGGCCGGGGAGCTGTTTTTT. Protein product: CASRGGAGELFF. The rearrangement joins TRBV28 to TRBJ2-2; a weak D match, TRBD2 (6 bases). The CDR3 is 12 amino acids. With 6 bases removed from V and 6 bases from J, the gap between germline ends came to 8 bases. Germline V lookup: CDR1 MDHEN, CDR2 SYDVKM.

The chain couples TRBV27 to TRBJ2-1; 8 nucleotides line up with TRBD2. V shed 8 bases, J shed 9 bases, and the junction held 12 bases outside the gene matches. Germline CDR1 and CDR2: MNHEY and SMNVEV (reference sequence). This CDR3 region has 14 residues. In nucleotides, the CDR3 is TGTGCCAGCTCCCGGGGGGGAGGCCCGAGTGAGCAGTTCTTC. Translating gives CASSRGGGPSEQFF.

The gene calls are TRBV5-4 and TRBJ1-3; D may be TRBD1 (6 bases). Between the trimmed V and J ends, which lost 3 bases and 0 bases, there was a span of 13 bases. Germline CDR1 reads SGHNT; CDR2 reads YYREEE (reference sequence). CDR3 size: 16 residues. The DNA for the CDR3 is TGTGCCAGCAGCTCCGGGACACCGAGCTCTGGAAACACCATATATTTT. The encoded protein is CASSSGTPSSGNTIYF.

A few counts support this clone. The rearrangement joins TRBV5-1 to TRBJ2-7; 10 nucleotides match TRBD2. Germline V gives CDR1 SGHRS, CDR2 YFSETQ. The CDR3 has 15 residues. The V segment lost 3 bases and the J segment 0 bases; nucleotides outside the gene matches: 3. The CDR3 nucleotides read TGCGCCAGCAGCTCCGGGACTAGCGACTCCTACGAGCAGTACTTC. Translating gives CASSSGTSDSYEQYF.

The chain carries TRBV4-1 and TRBJ2-2; the D is unclear. CDR1 and CDR2 (germline): MGHRA, YSYEKL. V lost 0 bases and J lost 8, with 22 bases in between. This CDR3 spans 18 amino acids. CDR3 amino acids: CASSQDRRKKYTRGELFF. DNA for the CDR3: TGCGCCAGCAGCCAAGATCGGCGAAAAAAATACACCAGGGGGGAGCTGTTTTTT.

This rearrangement joins TRBV18 to TRBJ2-2; possible D gene TRBD2, 5 bases. The CDR3 runs to 15 residues. Trimming stripped 3 bases from V and 5 bases from J, with 13 bases between. Germline values: CDR1 KGHSH, CDR2 LQKENI. CDR3 sequence reads: CASSPAATGTGELFF. The CDR3 nucleotides read TGTGCCAGCTCACCGGCGGCCACGGGGACCGGGGAGCTGTTTTTT.

This clone was found a few times. The rearrangement joins TRBV5-1 to TRBJ2-2, with D perhaps matching TRBD1 or TRBD2 (5 bases each). The CDR3 has 14 residues. The V gene lost 7 bases and the J gene lost 9 bases, with 19 bases spanning the gap. CDR1 SGHRS and CDR2 YFSETQ come from the germline V gene. For the CDR3, the DNA is TGCGCCAGCCGCCCCGGGACGGACGGCCGGGAGCTGTTTTTT. This translates into CASRPGTDGRELFF.

V usage is TRBV9 and J usage is TRBJ2-1, with D uncertain. The V and J ends lost 7 bases and 8 bases respectively, with 13 bases between them. Per germline, CDR1 SGDLS and CDR2 YYNGEE. The CDR3 totals 12 residues. The CDR3 DNA reads as TGTGCCAGCGGGATCAATAGGGATGAGCAGTTCTTC. It translates to CASGINRDEQFF. Filled out from reference TRBV9 and TRBJ2-1, the complete variable domain reads DSGVTQTPKHLITATGQRVTLRCSPRSGDLSVYWYQQSLDQGLQFLIQYYNGEERAKGNILERFSAQQFPDLHSELNLSSLELGDSALYFCASGINRDEQFFGPGTRLTVL.